Shown below are 20 T cell receptor beta chains from a single sample sequenced in a study of T cell responses to AZD1222 COVID-19 vaccine. The method was immunoSEQ multiplex PCR; TCRdb's version includes in-frame clones alone and lacks a portion of them. The data show roughly 160,000 clones, around nine tenths seen once. Sequenced here: peripheral blood, sampled 28 days after the second AZD1222 dose. The receptors derive from an adult who received the AZD1222 COVID-19 vaccine.

The CDR3 loop reads CASSLSAGAQETQYF. The CDR3 DNA reads TGCGCCAGCAGCCTATCTGCGGGGGCCCAAGAGACCCAGTACTTC. The chain is built from TRBV4-1 and TRBJ2-5; tentatively, D is TRBD2 (7 bases). CDR3 size: 15 residues. Per germline, CDR1 MGHRA and CDR2 YSYEKL. Trimming took 4 bases from V and 1 from J, leaving 13 bases between them.

In regard to this clone: Other DNA sequences in this sample translate to the same CDR3. The rearrangement joins TRBV7-8 to TRBJ2-3; D unresolved. Germline V lookup: CDR1 SGHVS, CDR2 FQNEAQ. The germline V and J ends were trimmed by 5 bases and 2 bases, with 5 bases remaining between them. CDR3 length: 12 residues. The CDR3: CASSRFTDTQYF. CDR3 coding DNA: TGTGCCAGCAGCCGGTTCACAGATACGCAGTATTTT.

The J gene is TRBJ2-2, the V gene TRBV2, with D tentatively TRBD1 or TRBD2 (5 bases each). Trimming removed 1 base at V and 1 base at J, with 10 bases between. Germline V gives CDR1 SNHLY, CDR2 FYNNEI. This CDR3 spans 16 amino acids. CDR3 in amino acids: CASSEEGPLNTGELFF. In DNA, the CDR3 is TGTGCCAGCAGTGAAGAGGGACCGTTGAACACCGGGGAGCTGTTTTTT. Together with reference TRBV2 and TRBJ2-2, the CDR3 gives the full variable domain: EPEVTQTPSHQVTQMGQEVILRCVPISNHLYFYWYRQILGQKVEFLVSFYNNEISEKSEIFDDQFSVERPDGSNFTLKIRSTKLEDSAMYFCASSEEGPLNTGELFFGEGSRLTVL.

The CDR3 coding sequence is TGTGCCAGCAGTTACCTCGACGGAGTATGGTATGGCACCTTC. Its translation is CASSYLDGVWYGTF. J is TRBJ1-2 and V is TRBV6-2 or TRBV6-3; D call uncertain. V lost 2 bases, J lost 13 bases, and 20 bases lay in between. This CDR3 has 14 amino acids. The germline V gene has CDR1 MNHEY and CDR2 SVGEGT.

The chain combines TRBV6-6 with TRBJ1-3, with D tentatively TRBD1 (6 bases). The germline V gene encodes CDR1 MNHNY and CDR2 SVGAGI (reference sequence). This CDR3 spans 18 amino acids. The V and J ends lost 7 bases and 3 bases respectively, with 25 bases between them. The CDR3: CASIRSPSWGGDGNTIYF. CDR3 sequence (DNA): TGTGCCAGCATTCGGTCTCCCTCTTGGGGGGGCGATGGAAACACCATATATTTT.

This chain links TRBV5-1 with TRBJ1-4, with D possibly matching TRBD1 (5 bases). Germline V gene sequence: CDR1 SGHRS, CDR2 YFSETQ. V lost 2 bases and J 4 bases, leaving 18 bases between the germline ends. The CDR3 is 17 residues long. The CDR3 bases are TGCGCCAGCAGCTTAGACCGGGGCATGGGGGGTAATGAAAAACTGTTTTTT. It is translated as CASSLDRGMGGNEKLFF. Supplemented by reference TRBV5-1 and TRBJ1-4, the full variable domain reads KAGVTQTPRYLIKTRGQQVTLSCSPISGHRSVSWYQQTPGQGLQFLFEYFSETQRNKGNFPGRFSGRQFSNSRSEMNVSTLELGDSALYLCASSLDRGMGGNEKLFFGSGTQLSVL.

In this sample, this clone turned up once. The V and J genes are TRBV30 and TRBJ1-5; D may be TRBD1 (5 bases). Trimming removed 3 bases from V and 3 bases from J, with 12 bases in between. Germline V gene sequence: CDR1 GTSNPN, CDR2 SVGIG (reference sequence). CDR3 length equals 14 residues. The CDR3 sequence: CAWSGTGVNQPQHF. CDR3 sequence (DNA): TGTGCCTGGAGCGGTACAGGCGTCAATCAGCCCCAGCATTTT.

The chain is built from TRBV6-5 and TRBJ1-3, with D tentatively TRBD1 (5 bases). Germline CDR1 reads MNHEY; CDR2 reads SVGAGI. CDR3 size: 14 residues. With 6 bases removed from V and 2 bases from J, the gap between germline ends came to 11 bases. DNA for the CDR3: TGTGCCAGCAGCTCTCCGGGGGCTGGAAACACCATATATTTT. It is translated as CASSSPGAGNTIYF.

Only one count was recorded for this clone. The gene calls are TRBV4-2 and TRBJ2-4, with D maybe TRBD1 (6 bases). The CDR3 is 15 amino acids. The V end was cut by 0 bases, the J end by 4 bases, with 10 bases between. Germline CDR1 reads LGHNA; CDR2 reads YNFKEQ. The CDR3 bases are TGTGCCAGCAGCCAAGAAGGGACATCGAAAAACATTCAGTACTTC. Translated: CASSQEGTSKNIQYF.

This chain joins TRBV2 and TRBJ1-2; 9 bases line up with TRBD1. The CDR3 runs 14 residues. The germline gives CDR1 SNHLY, CDR2 FYNNEI. V gave up 6 bases and J gave up 4 bases; unmatched junction bases: 6. DNA of the CDR3: TGTGCCAGCAGGAATACAGGGGGCGGCTATGGCTACACCTTC. Its protein is CASRNTGGGYGYTF.

The chain recombines TRBV4-3 with TRBJ1-2, with 7 bases fitting TRBD1. CDR1 is LGHNA, CDR2 YSLEER, per germline. V lost 1 base and J lost 5; bases outside the gene matches: 7. The CDR3 contains 15 residues. CDR3 nucleotide sequence: TGCGCCAGCAGCCAAGGTTGGACAGGCGGGTATGGCTACACCTTC. It yields the protein CASSQGWTGGYGYTF.

The chain couples TRBV5-1 to TRBJ2-7, with no clear D. The CDR3 loop spans 11 amino acids. The V gene lost 1 base and the J gene lost 13 bases, with 12 bases spanning the gap. Germline CDR1 and CDR2: SGHRS and YFSETQ. The CDR3 protein is CASSLFVKRYF. The CDR3 DNA follows: TGCGCCAGCAGCTTGTTTGTAAAACGATACTTC.

The chain links TRBV28 to TRBJ1-1; perhaps TRBD1 as D (5 bases). Per the germline V gene, CDR1 is MDHEN and CDR2 is SYDVKM. The CDR3 covers 11 residues. The V gene lost 1 base and the J gene lost 11 bases, with 8 bases spanning the gap. The CDR3 region has the DNA TGTGCCAGCAGTTTATCAGGGCCCGCTTTCTTT. Translated, it gives CASSLSGPAFF.

V gene TRBV14 combines with J gene TRBJ2-3, with 8 bases fitting TRBD2. Looked up from germline, CDR1 is SGHDN and CDR2 is FVKESK. Trimming at V came to 4 bases and at J to 1 base, leaving 7 bases not matched to a gene. This CDR3 spans 16 amino acids. CDR3 sequence (DNA): TGTGCCAGCAGCCCTCGGGGGGGGGACCGCACAGATACGCAGTATTTT. It yields the protein CASSPRGGDRTDTQYF.

In this sample, this clone turned up once. This chain connects TRBV2 to TRBJ2-1; TRBD2 might be the D (5 bases). V lost 2 bases to trimming and J lost 8 bases, with 13 bases between them. The V gene's germline CDR1 is SNHLY and CDR2 FYNNEI. CDR3 length: 14 amino acids. CDR3: CASSERGPGDEQFF. The CDR3 region has the DNA TGTGCCAGCAGTGAACGAGGGCCCGGGGATGAGCAGTTCTTC.

The gene calls are TRBV19 and TRBJ1-5; D is ambiguous. The CDR3 is 14 residues long. Trimming removed 2 bases from V and 6 bases from J, with 11 bases in between. The V gene's germline CDR1 is LNHDA and CDR2 SQIVND (reference sequence). The CDR3 is CASSISRMVQPQHF. CDR3 DNA sequence: TGTGCCAGTAGTATAAGCAGGATGGTTCAGCCCCAGCATTTT. Together with reference TRBV19 and TRBJ1-5, the CDR3 gives the full variable domain: DGGITQSPKYLFRKEGQNVTLSCEQNLNHDAMYWYRQDPGQGLRLIYYSQIVNDFQKGDIAEGYSVSREKKESFPLTVTSAQKNPTAFYLCASSISRMVQPQHFGDGTRLSIL.

The chain uses TRBV29-1 and TRBJ1-1; 8 bases match TRBD1. The CDR3 has 13 amino acids. Trimming took 5 bases from V and 4 from J; bases not matched to a gene: 6. Germline V CDR1 and CDR2: SQVTM, ANQGSEA. This CDR3 reads CSVWTGRGTEAFF. In nucleotides, the CDR3 is TGCAGCGTTTGGACAGGGAGGGGCACTGAAGCTTTCTTT.

This chain uses TRBV19 with TRBJ2-5; D is perhaps TRBD1 (5 bases). This CDR3 is 14 amino acids long. From germline, CDR1 is LNHDA and CDR2 SQIVND (reference sequence). The V gene lost 3 bases and the J gene lost 2 bases, with 10 bases spanning the gap. In DNA form, the CDR3 reads TGTGCCAGTAGTATTCTGGCAGGGCAAGAGACCCAGTACTTC. This sequence encodes CASSILAGQETQYF.

V and J are TRBV4-1 and TRBJ1-5, with unresolved D. CDR1 and CDR2 from the germline V gene are MGHRA and YSYEKL. The CDR3 consists of 14 residues. V was cut by 1 base and J by 9 bases, with 13 bases left in between. The CDR3 DNA reads TGCGCCAGCAGCCAAGTAAGCAGATCGGGGCCCCAGCATTTT. It codes for CASSQVSRSGPQHF.

The rearrangement joins TRBV2 to TRBJ1-1, with a tentative D call TRBD1 (5 bases). The V gene lost 8 bases and the J gene lost 0 bases, with 16 bases spanning the gap. Germline CDR1 SNHLY, CDR2 FYNNEI. The CDR3 is 15 amino acids. The CDR3 loop is CASSKGKGLNTEAFF. CDR3 DNA sequence: TGTGCCAGCTCAAAGGGGAAGGGGTTGAACACTGAAGCTTTCTTT.